This T cell receptor (beta chain) was observed in a study of blood T cell repertoires in COVID-19. The overall study: Sites across the United States, Italy and Spain contributed samples from acute and convalescent COVID-19. T cells, B-cell-depleted T cells, or PBMCs provided the cDNA or gDNA that served as material.

Original processing methods: Cell counts per sample came from amplifying reference gene primers. TCRdb's table, derived via immunoSEQ multiplex PCR, lists solely in-frame clones and lacks some. V and J calls and clone size are those listed in that table; D and trimming were worked out from the DNA. The sample has around 190,000 clones, 65% to 90% seen once; the top ten hold more than 7.5%. Per germline, CDR1 LNHDA and CDR2 SQIVND (reference sequence). The V end was cut by 5 bases, the J end by 7 bases, with 15 bases between. The CDR3 is 13 amino acids. The TCR sequence derives from a man over 45 with active or convalescent COVID-19. Source material: peripheral blood. The rearrangement joins TRBV19 to TRBJ2-7; D perhaps matches TRBD1 (5 bases). The CDR3 spells CASSGKGLLEQYF. The CDR3 DNA follows: TGTGCCAGTAGTGGGAAGGGGCTCCTTGAGCAGTACTTC.